These T cell receptor beta chains were read from a single sample in a study of blood T cells in healthy people across ages. TCRdb ran MiXCR on the 5' RACE reads and lists one entry per CDR3 protein. The repertoire has about 1.4 million distinct CDR3 sequences, approximately 59% of them found once; the top ten carry 6.5% to 8%. Sequencing was done on a sample of blood. All receptors come from a man aged 18 to 30 in good health. CDR3s include the opening cysteine and the closing phenylalanine or tryptophan. Each record gives: clone size, V gene, J gene, D gene, CDR3 DNA, CDR3 protein. The D gene is left open where the match is weak. Rows give clone size only sometimes, using once, few, many, or a class for an expanded clone.

clone_size: NA; v_call: TRBV18; j_call: TRBJ1-2; d_call: NA; cdr3_nt: TGTGCCAGCTCCCCTAGGGAAGTGAACTATGGCTACACCTTC; cdr3_aa: CASSPREVNYGYTF
clone_size: NA; v_call: TRBV29-1; j_call: TRBJ2-3; d_call: NA; cdr3_nt: TGCAGCGTCCCGGGGATGACTAGCACAGATACGCAGTATTTT; cdr3_aa: CSVPGMTSTDTQYF
clone_size: NA; v_call: TRBV4-3; j_call: TRBJ2-2; d_call: NA; cdr3_nt: TGCGCCAGCAGCCAAAGGGGAGAAGGAGGGACCGGGGAGCTGTTTTTT; cdr3_aa: CASSQRGEGGTGELFF
clone_size: NA; v_call: TRBV11-2; j_call: TRBJ2-6; d_call: TRBD1; cdr3_nt: TGTGCCAGCAGCTTAGTAGGGGGCGGTGCTGGGGCCAACGTCCTGACTTTC; cdr3_aa: CASSLVGGGAGANVLTF
clone_size: many; v_call: TRBV5-1; j_call: TRBJ2-7; d_call: NA; cdr3_nt: TGCGCCAGCAGCTTTAGGACAAACTACGAGCAGTACTTC; cdr3_aa: CASSFRTNYEQYF
clone_size: NA; v_call: TRBV5-6; j_call: TRBJ2-5; d_call: NA; cdr3_nt: TGTGCCAGCAGCTTGGGAGGGGGGGGACCCAGAACGGAGACCCAGTACTTC; cdr3_aa: CASSLGGGGPRTETQYF
clone_size: NA; v_call: TRBV7-2; j_call: TRBJ2-5; d_call: TRBD1; cdr3_nt: TGTGCCAGCCGCAGAACGGGACAGGTTAGGGACGAGACCCAGTACTTC; cdr3_aa: CASRRTGQVRDETQYF
clone_size: NA; v_call: TRBV29-1; j_call: TRBJ2-1; d_call: NA; cdr3_nt: TGCAGCGGTGAGACGCACAATGAGCAGTTCTTC; cdr3_aa: CSGETHNEQFF
clone_size: NA; v_call: TRBV5-1; j_call: TRBJ2-7; d_call: NA; cdr3_nt: TGCGCCAGCAGCGAAACAGGGCGGGCCTACGAGCAGTACTTC; cdr3_aa: CASSETGRAYEQYF
clone_size: NA; v_call: TRBV5-5; j_call: TRBJ2-7; d_call: NA; cdr3_nt: TGTGCCAGCAGCTTGGCGGGGACAATGACCTACGAGCAGTACTTC; cdr3_aa: CASSLAGTMTYEQYF
clone_size: NA; v_call: TRBV11-2; j_call: TRBJ2-4; d_call: TRBD1; cdr3_nt: TGTGCCAGCAGCCCTGGACAGGTAGTCGGCATTCAGTACTTC; cdr3_aa: CASSPGQVVGIQYF
clone_size: NA; v_call: TRBV6-2/TRBV6-3; j_call: TRBJ2-1; d_call: NA; cdr3_nt: TGTGCCAGCAGTTACTCGAAGGGAATCTCCTACAATGAGCAGTTCTTC; cdr3_aa: CASSYSKGISYNEQFF
clone_size: once; v_call: TRBV7-2; j_call: TRBJ2-7; d_call: TRBD2; cdr3_nt: TGTGCCAGCAGCCCCCAACTAGCGGGAAGGGGCTCCGAGCAGTACTTC; cdr3_aa: CASSPQLAGRGSEQYF
clone_size: NA; v_call: TRBV7-2; j_call: TRBJ2-3; d_call: NA; cdr3_nt: TGTGCCAGCAGCCATCCCCAACGATACACAGATACGCAGTATTTT; cdr3_aa: CASSHPQRYTDTQYF
clone_size: NA; v_call: TRBV5-1; j_call: TRBJ1-1; d_call: TRBD1; cdr3_nt: TGCGCCAGCAGCATTGGGACAGCCACTGAAGCTTTCTTT; cdr3_aa: CASSIGTATEAFF
clone_size: once; v_call: TRBV20-1; j_call: TRBJ1-4; d_call: NA; cdr3_nt: TGCAGTGCTAGAGATGTGCTAAGGGGAAGTGAAAAACTGTTTTTT; cdr3_aa: CSARDVLRGSEKLFF
clone_size: NA; v_call: TRBV7-2; j_call: TRBJ2-1; d_call: TRBD2; cdr3_nt: TGTGCCAGCAGCGCCAACTTAGCGGGATACCGGTACAATGAGCAGTTCTTC; cdr3_aa: CASSANLAGYRYNEQFF
clone_size: NA; v_call: TRBV29-1; j_call: TRBJ1-4; d_call: TRBD1; cdr3_nt: TGCAGCGGGGGACAGGGAGGTGAAAAACTGTTTTTT; cdr3_aa: CSGGQGGEKLFF
clone_size: NA; v_call: TRBV2; j_call: TRBJ1-2; d_call: NA; cdr3_nt: TGTGCCAGCGTCCTAGCTAACTATGGCTACACCTTC; cdr3_aa: CASVLANYGYTF
clone_size: few; v_call: TRBV6-5; j_call: TRBJ1-2; d_call: NA; cdr3_nt: TGTGCCAGCAGTCCACCAGGCTTGGCGGACTATGGCTACACCTTC; cdr3_aa: CASSPPGLADYGYTF
clone_size: few; v_call: TRBV29-1; j_call: TRBJ1-4; d_call: TRBD1; cdr3_nt: TGCAGCGTGCTCAGGGGGCCTGAGGAAAAACTGTTTTTT; cdr3_aa: CSVLRGPEEKLFF
clone_size: NA; v_call: TRBV7-2; j_call: TRBJ2-7; d_call: TRBD1; cdr3_nt: TGTGCCAGCAGTCAACAACAGGGGGCTAGCTACGAGCAGTACTTC; cdr3_aa: CASSQQQGASYEQYF